These T cell receptor beta chains were read from a single sample in a study of spatial heterogeneity in lung cancer. TCRdb analysed the 5' RACE reads with MiXCR anew, one entry per CDR3 protein. The profile covers tens of thousands of distinct CDR3 sequences, with over 9.5% appearing a single time and approximately 30% taken by the ten largest. The input for sequencing was PBMCs, taken at follow-up. The source is a male donor with early-stage non-small cell lung cancer. CDR3s leave out the opening cysteine and the closing phenylalanine or tryptophan.

v_call cdr3_aa
TRBV7-9 ASSLVGAAQH
TRBV20-1 SARDPAGDTEAF
TRBV14 ASSLTAYNSPLH
TRBV6-5 ASSYAGEVEAF
TRBV28 ASSRGQGNSPLH
TRBV10-3 AISELKQDNEQF
TRBV19 ASSTGSGLSGRTEAF
TRBV9 ASSTGGARQGPGNTEAF
TRBV5-4 ASSLNRGIGNSPLH
TRBV25-1 ASSDSRGTEAF
TRBV20-1 SASWGSTGELF
TRBV5-1 ASSQDRGSGSPLH
TRBV10-3 AISSLGAGNEQF
TRBV29-1 SVATGLAGYNEQF
TRBV19 ASTSTGVHEQY
TRBV30 AWTRMKGELF
TRBV27 TSSLNYREAGNTIY
TRBV18 ASSPNGGNTGELF
TRBV20-1 SAKRDIPTEQY
TRBV9 ASSVEVYSYEQY
TRBV12-3/TRBV12-4 ASSLHKYNEQF
TRBV29-1 SGGAANTGELF
TRBV5-1 ASSPGLGATSDTQY
TRBV20-1 SARPMRTQY
TRBV18 ASSPPVGGVQETQY
TRBV20-1 SARAIGTGNTIY
TRBV6-5 ASMETGTDTQY
TRBV7-2 ASSSGRSTDTQY
TRBV23-1 ASSRPPPTSPEIYEQY
TRBV28 ASSFGVQGPSYEQY
TRBV30 AWSGLAGYNEQF
TRBV7-8 ASSLGRVFAGNTIY
TRBV12-3/TRBV12-4 ASRGRGRGLRRLQITSTDTQY
TRBV13 ASSLQGFGVYTEAF
TRBV5-1 ASSSLPGQGATNEKLF
TRBV29-1 SVEAIGHNEKLF
TRBV5-1 ASSETGLRNSPLH
TRBV25-1 ASSADSLGEQY
TRBV5-1 ASSSSPTSGGETQY
TRBV18 ASSRDRGATNEKLF
TRBV29-1 SVTRVGTDTQY
TRBV7-2 ASRGLAGVVYEQY
TRBV9 ASSVGAGGYFEAF
TRBV2 ASREDRLAKNIQY
TRBV19 ASSFSRMNTEAF
TRBV7-9 ASSPWTGALDTYEQY
TRBV19 ASSISGQGYGYT
TRBV7-3 ASSSRLAGKTGELF
TRBV20-1 SARDWTSGSHADTQY
TRBV28 ASTGPEGYEQY
TRBV4-3 ASSRGLAVLHEQY
TRBV29-1 SVVAGQSTDTQY
TRBV20-1 SARVGLAGFNEQF
TRBV24-1 ATARDSYTEAF
TRBV5-5 ASSLAGVSEQF
TRBV7-2 ASSLSATFSPLH
TRBV5-4 ASNSPGPHYGYT